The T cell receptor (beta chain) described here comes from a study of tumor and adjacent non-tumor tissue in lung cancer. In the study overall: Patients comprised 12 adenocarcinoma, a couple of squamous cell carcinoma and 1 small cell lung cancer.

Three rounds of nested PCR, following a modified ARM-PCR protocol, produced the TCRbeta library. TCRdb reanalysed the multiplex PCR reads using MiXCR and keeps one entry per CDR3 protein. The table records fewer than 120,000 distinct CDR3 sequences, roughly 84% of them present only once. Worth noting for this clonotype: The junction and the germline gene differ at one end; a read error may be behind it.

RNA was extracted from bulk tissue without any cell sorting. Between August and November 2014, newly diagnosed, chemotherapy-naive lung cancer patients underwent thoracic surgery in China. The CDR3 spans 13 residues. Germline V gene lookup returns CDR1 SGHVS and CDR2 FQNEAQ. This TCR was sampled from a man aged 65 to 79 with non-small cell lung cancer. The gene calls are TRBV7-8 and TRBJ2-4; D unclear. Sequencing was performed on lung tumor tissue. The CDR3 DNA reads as TGTGCCAGCGTCGAGAGGAACAAAAACATTCAGTATTTC. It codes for CASVERNKNIQYF.